This TCR beta chain was retrieved from a study of regulatory T cells in long-lasting Graves disease. General study points: Favored gene segments in persistent disease were TRBV28, TRBJ1-2 and TRBJ2-5. Among the persistent patients, some 2,900 public clonotypes were shared, more than the 850 to 1,000 shared among new patients.

On this clonotype: Its matching antigen is unknown.

This sample's time point: newly diagnosed GD, antithyroid drugs for less than 3 months. Making the TCR library involved RNA that had been extracted from PBMCs. The CDR3 is 13 residues long. CDR1 is SEHNR, CDR2 FQNEAQ, per germline (reference sequence). The J segment lost 5 bases and the V segment lost 7 bases, leaving 2 bases of the junction unmatched. The authors built TCR beta libraries using iRepertoire HTBI primers and Arm-PCR of CDR3 regions. One entry per CDR3 protein results from TCRdb running MiXCR on the multiplex PCR reads. This table has 300,000 to 400,000 distinct CDR3 sequences, around 15% appearing once. These data also featured in a second study, about T cells in Graves' hyperthyroidism and ophthalmopathy. As that study records: Among the patients, aged 18 to 65, hyperthyroidism was newly diagnosed and had lasted under 2 months.

The sequence was collected from a man aged 35-49 years with Graves disease. The V gene is TRBV7-9, the J gene TRBJ1-1; 12 bases match TRBD1. The material was peripheral blood mononuclear cells (PBMCs), obtained at new diagnosis, from a patient treated with antithyroid drugs. The CDR3 DNA follows: TGTGCCAGCAAGGGACAGGGGGCTACTGAAGCTTTCTTT. It codes for CASKGQGATEAFF.